This T cell receptor (beta chain) was sequenced in a study of identical twins. Points from the study as a whole: The study drew conclusions from cross-sectional statistical analysis, not from following the same donors.

TCRdb independently ran MiXCR on the 5' RACE reads; one entry per CDR3 protein. The data contain around 510,000 distinct CDR3 sequences, roughly an eighth of them singletons. Comment on this clonotype: Antigen specificity is unknown.

This CDR3 is 14 amino acids long. Germline values: CDR1 SGHRS, CDR2 YFSETQ. Trimming shortened V by 6 bases and J by 4 bases, and 16 bases separated the two germline ends. Among all donors, each was a healthy Caucasian. This sample also appeared in a second study, on yellow fever vaccine responses in identical twins.

This chain uses TRBV5-1 with TRBJ2-5, with D maybe TRBD2 (7 bases). Specimen: CD4+ T cells sorted from blood. The origin of this receptor is a woman between 18 and 29 years old in good health. CDR3 sequence reads: CASNSGGLSETQYF. The CDR3 DNA reads TGCGCCAGCAATTCGGGGGGCTTATCAGAGACCCAGTACTTC.